The TCR beta chain under discussion was sequenced for a study of T-cell reconstitution after alpha-beta-depleted transplantation in children. The CDR3 totals 14 residues. Deletions cut 2 bases from V and 7 bases from J, with 13 bases between. Germline V gene sequence: CDR1 SGHKS, CDR2 YYEKEE (reference sequence). During its preparation, the TCRbeta library received unique molecular identifiers. One entry per CDR3 protein, called by TCRdb with MiXCR from the PCR reads. The top ten hold over 9% of the sample, which has a few hundred thousand distinct CDR3 sequences, 9.9% seen once. The sequence was collected from a human donor who donated a stem cell graft to a child with SCID. This chain links TRBV5-5 with TRBJ2-1; D gene ambiguous. This sample comprised PBMCs from the stem cell graft donor, obtained from the stem cell graft. The CDR3, as DNA: TGTGCCAGCAGCTTCTTGGGAACCGCAAATGAGCAGTTCTTC. Its protein is CASSFLGTANEQFF.